This T cell receptor beta chain derives from a study of cytomegalovirus exposure and HLA in healthy donors. Study-wide findings and caveats: Trimming of TCR beta V- and J-genes showed a link, identified in a later analysis, to a missense DCLRE1C variant.

To note about this clone: Its antigen is not known.

Germline CDR1 and CDR2: LNHNV and YYDKDF (reference sequence). The CDR3 consists of 14 residues. V was trimmed by 2 bases and J by 8 bases, leaving 10 bases between them. PCR employed 60 Vbeta and 13 Jbeta primers. Repertoires were generated with immunoSEQ multiplex PCR, while TCRdb's copy carries only in-frame clones and drops some. The sample lists approximately 210,000 clones, around 79% occurring once. The clonotype originates from a woman aged 45-65 years in good health and CMV-seronegative. J is TRBJ1-6 and V is TRBV15; the D is unclear. Material: PBMCs. CDR3 nucleotide sequence: TGTGCCACCAGCAGAAATCTAGAATATTCACCCCTCCACTTT. The encoded protein is CATSRNLEYSPLHF.